This T cell receptor beta chain was observed in a study of T cells in Graves' hyperthyroidism and ophthalmopathy (dated by TCRdb to about 2019). Background for the entire study: Peripheral blood was sampled at the time of initial diagnosis, prior to any treatment. A discovery cohort of approximately 97 patients, approximately 45 with Graves' ophthalmopathy and about 58 with stable Graves' hyperthyroidism, was used to find distinguishing TCR V-J signatures. An independent validation cohort of 18 to 20 hyperthyroidism patients and 17 patients who later progressed to ophthalmopathy tested prospective prediction of ophthalmopathy. The roughly 90 discovery patients were divided at random into training and test sets in a 7:3 ratio. In about 6 Graves' hyperthyroidism patients, the study also compared T-cell repertoires from thyroid tissue with T-cell repertoires from blood. Once sampling was done, hyperthyroidism patients were given methimazole at a starting dose of 30 mg daily, whereas ophthalmopathy patients were given high-dose intravenous methylprednisolone. TCR Vbeta CDR3 sequencing of approximately 140 peripheral blood samples (43 ophthalmopathy, roughly 74 hyperthyroidism and some 17 progressor patients) is reported in the paper. The paper as a whole reports these results and caveats: Most expanded thyroid clonotypes (frequency above 0.001) were also found in blood, which suggests that blood repertoires may mirror thyroid immune responses. In validation, the model predicted progression to ophthalmopathy with 55% to 71% sensitivity and about 73% specificity, a median of approximately 6.5 months before onset. In cross-validation, a model built on a 13 V-J signature told ophthalmopathy apart from stable hyperthyroidism with under 90% sensitivity and roughly 81% specificity, and in testing the same model reached 80%/75%. No statistical method was used to fix the sample size in advance, and group allocation was not hidden from the investigators.

Amplification of TCR beta CDR3 regions was carried out from RNA transcripts. For the first round of RT-PCR on the TCR CDR3, the HTBI primer set was used together with the Qiagen OneStep RT-PCR kit. A second multiplex PCR round built the libraries, followed by size selection and purification. The libraries were sequenced on an Illumina HiSeq2000 using paired-end 100 bp reads. In the paper's pipeline: SOAPnuke was used to process the raw data, removing reads that contained adapters or uncalled bases, had a mean Phred below 15, or lacked an exact match to the constant primer or identifier. COPE v1.2.5 was used to merge the high-quality paired reads, and each unique nucleotide sequence was defined as a clonotype. MiTCR v1.1 was used to align clonotypes to the IMGT TRBV, TRBD and TRBJ reference segments. The analysis was restricted to V-J combinations with a frequency above 0.0001, which together covered 98% to 99.2% of the repertoires. A TCS score was defined as the ratio between F50 (clonal expansion) and ExV (chaos), using BLOSUM62-based TCRdist between CDR3 peptides within each V-J. Welch's t-statistics and random forest reduced fewer than 600 V-J features to about 12, which were used in a naive Bayes classifier (R e1071). Using fastp at Q25 and MiXCR, TCRdb reprocessed the public reads and kept productive beta chains. A single entry per CDR3 protein holds the most common genes and DNA from its merged rows. None of the V and J calls come from the authors' own analysis; TCRdb made them. A total of 33,000 or so distinct CDR3 sequences appear in this sample, roughly 49% of them only once. The ten largest clones add up to about 6% of the sample.

Hyperthyroidism patients were aged 18 to 65 years and newly diagnosed, with disease duration of less than 2 months. Exclusion was applied to patients with uncontrolled infections, other autoimmune diseases, pregnancy or lactation. Diagnoses were established on the basis of clinical symptoms, serum thyroxine and TRAb, thyroid ultrasound, and orbital computed tomography. Blood from progressor patients was collected at the time of first diagnosis with hyperthyroidism, before any ophthalmopathy symptoms had appeared. PBMCs were isolated from more than 8 ml of fresh peripheral blood by Ficoll-Paque density gradient centrifugation. Progressor patients were defined as those initially diagnosed with Graves' hyperthyroidism in whom ophthalmopathy developed during follow-up. Total RNA was extracted using Trizol reagent, and RNA quality was assessed on an Agilent 2100 Bioanalyzer. CDR1 is given as DFQATT and CDR2 as SNEGSKA, both from the germline V gene (reference sequence). Clipping removes 6 bases from V and 8 bases from J, with 12 as the unmatched junction base count. The CDR3, cysteine through phenylalanine, is 14 amino acids long. Here the CDR3 DNA is all that survives: 42 bases in frame from base 1.

In its sample, this clonotype was seen many times. Its antigen is still unknown. Per-base qualities were not stored, and no clone one base away is much larger. The sequence links TRBV20-1 to TRBJ2-1, and 8 junctional nucleotides match TRBD1. Sequences were obtained from blood. The source of this sequence is a woman aged 45-65 years with Graves' hyperthyroidism that later progressed to Graves' ophthalmopathy. The nucleotide sequence is TGCAGTGCCCCCGGGACAGGAAATGAATATGAGCAGTTCTTC. Translated, it gives CSAPGTGNEYEQFF.